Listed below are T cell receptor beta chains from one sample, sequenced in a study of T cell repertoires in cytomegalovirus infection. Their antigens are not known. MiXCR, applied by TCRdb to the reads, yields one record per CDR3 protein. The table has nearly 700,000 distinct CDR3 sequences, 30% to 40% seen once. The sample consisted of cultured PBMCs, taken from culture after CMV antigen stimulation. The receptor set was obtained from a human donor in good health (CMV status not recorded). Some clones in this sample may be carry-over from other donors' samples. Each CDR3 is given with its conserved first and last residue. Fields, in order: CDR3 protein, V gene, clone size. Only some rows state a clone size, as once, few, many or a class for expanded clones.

CDR3: CASSLGDRDYEKLFF; V: TRBV7-2; size: many
CDR3: CAGAWQETQYF; V: TRBV6-6; size: -
CDR3: CASSYLIGGRNEQFF; V: TRBV6-5; size: -
CDR3: CSATWGAVTDTQYF; V: TRBV20-1; size: few
CDR3: CASTKRTGWNTEAFF; V: TRBV28; size: -
CDR3: CASSFPQASGTTDTQYF; V: TRBV12-3/TRBV12-4; size: few
CDR3: CASSLSGVWGNQPQHF; V: TRBV7-8; size: many
CDR3: CASSPNRGGRGNIQYF; V: TRBV7-8; size: -
CDR3: CASSVEGGAFWEQYF; V: TRBV6-2/TRBV6-3; size: -
CDR3: CASSLASLAGGGTQYF; V: TRBV7-2; size: many
CDR3: CASSLRLALSYNEQFF; V: TRBV2; size: few
CDR3: CASSGTLAEAYEQYF; V: TRBV18; size: -
CDR3: CASSPTSLSADTQYF; V: TRBV12-3/TRBV12-4; size: once
CDR3: CATRKGDQPQHF; V: TRBV7-9; size: few
CDR3: CASSLMQGSHEAFF; V: TRBV7-2; size: -
CDR3: CASSNDRNSPLHF; V: TRBV7-2; size: few
CDR3: CASSNSGFSNEQFF; V: TRBV13; size: -
CDR3: CASSPGLAATGELFF; V: TRBV18; size: -
CDR3: CASSPRTGSGGNTIYF; V: TRBV7-9; size: few
CDR3: CASSSPGVPQHF; V: TRBV7-2; size: many
CDR3: CASSLRGFPYTEAFF; V: TRBV7-2; size: many
CDR3: CATSSRGEQFF; V: TRBV15; size: few
CDR3: CASSFWGRAEAFF; V: TRBV12-3/TRBV12-4; size: many
CDR3: CASSRQIGQYYEQYF; V: TRBV4-1; size: few
CDR3: CASSQAGTGHYEQYF; V: TRBV12-3/TRBV12-4; size: few
CDR3: CASSPLAGASTDTQYF; V: TRBV7-2; size: many
CDR3: CAWSRGLSPGELFF; V: TRBV30; size: -
CDR3: CASTPIAGGGGELFF; V: TRBV12-3/TRBV12-4; size: -
CDR3: CSAADKAEQFF; V: TRBV20-1; size: -
CDR3: CASSSGQAQHF; V: TRBV7-2; size: few
CDR3: CASGLVLSAGWTQYF; V: TRBV12-5; size: few
CDR3: CATNPRMRETQYF; V: TRBV15; size: -
CDR3: CSAGTGKGYEQYF; V: TRBV20-1; size: -
CDR3: CASSDGRETEAFF; V: TRBV2; size: -
CDR3: CASTQGFGGYNEQFF; V: TRBV6-1; size: -
CDR3: CASRGAGTDTQYF; V: TRBV2; size: -
CDR3: CATSRERLETQYF; V: TRBV15; size: once
CDR3: CASGGQGEQYF; V: TRBV3-1; size: -
CDR3: CASSLGVTGGWPQHF; V: TRBV7-8; size: few
CDR3: CASSLEDGECPFF; V: TRBV7-8; size: -
CDR3: CATGEAQETQYF; V: TRBV28; size: few
CDR3: CASSKGTGEVFF; V: TRBV6-1; size: few
CDR3: CASRPTGMGGTEAFF; V: TRBV6-2/TRBV6-3; size: -
CDR3: CASRFARDRSIYEQYF; V: TRBV2; size: few
CDR3: CAISRGTSGSTDTQYF; V: TRBV10-3; size: -
CDR3: CAWTSGHRSGNTIYF; V: TRBV30; size: few
CDR3: CASSEELSSSYNEQFF; V: TRBV6-1; size: once
CDR3: CASSPTGADTQYF; V: TRBV7-6; size: -
CDR3: CASGLMEDYNEQFF; V: TRBV12-5; size: -
CDR3: CASSLSPGTRSYEQYF; V: TRBV7-8; size: many
CDR3: CASGRDRTYEQYF; V: TRBV6-5; size: -
CDR3: CASSFGAADTEAFF; V: TRBV19; size: few
CDR3: CASSPGDSQETQYF; V: TRBV5-4; size: few